The 15 T cell receptor beta chains listed next were all sequenced from one sample in a study of shared clonotypes between healthy human individuals. Measured with immunoSEQ multiplex PCR; TCRdb has only the in-frame clones, and not every one. The sample has roughly 1,600,000 clones; 98% are singletons. Sequenced: naive CD4+ T cells sorted from blood. Documented subset: CD45RA+ positively selected. The receptors shown here come from a man aged 25 to 40 in good health.

The J gene is TRBJ2-1, the V gene TRBV4-2; weak D call: TRBD2 (6 bases). V was cut by 1 base and J by 6 bases, with 13 bases left in between. The germline V gene has CDR1 LGHNA and CDR2 YNFKEQ. The CDR3 is 15 amino acids. The CDR3 region has the DNA TGTGCCAGCAGCCAAGCGGAGGGAAGGAGCAATGAGCAGTTCTTC. As protein: CASSQAEGRSNEQFF.

The chain carries TRBV28 and TRBJ2-1, with TRBD2 matching 14 bases. This CDR3 comprises 15 residues. CDR1 is MDHEN and CDR2 is SYDVKM in the germline V gene. The trim removed 6 bases at V and 9 bases at J, leaving 7 bases unmatched. This chain's CDR3 is CASRTGLAGVVEQFF. CDR3 DNA sequence: TGTGCCAGCAGGACGGGACTAGCGGGAGTAGTTGAGCAGTTCTTC.

The CDR3 here is CASGTLDLAGGGEQFF. The CDR3 DNA follows: TGTGCCAGCGGCACTTTGGACCTAGCGGGAGGAGGTGAGCAGTTCTTC. This chain connects TRBV18 to TRBJ2-1, with 11 bases identical to TRBD2. CDR1 is KGHSH, CDR2 LQKENI, per germline. This CDR3 is 16 amino acids long. J lost 9 bases, V lost 8 bases, and 15 bases had no gene match.

The chain combines TRBV14 with TRBJ2-7, with D possibly matching TRBD1 (6 bases). Germline V gene sequence: CDR1 SGHDN, CDR2 FVKESK. Trimming took 1 base from V and 2 from J, leaving 12 bases between them. The CDR3 is 15 amino acids. CDR3 DNA sequence: TGTGCCAGCAGCCAAGCCCGCAGGGGCCCCTACGAGCAGTACTTC. Protein product: CASSQARRGPYEQYF. Looking up the rest from reference TRBV14 and TRBJ2-7 gives the full variable domain: EAGVTQFPSHSVIEKGQTVTLRCDPISGHDNLYWYRRVMGKEIKFLLHFVKESKQDESGMPNNRFLAERTGGTYSTLKVQPAELEDSGVYFCASSQARRGPYEQYFGPGTRLTVT.

Concerning this clone itself: Other DNA sequences in this specimen translate into the identical CDR3. The chain carries TRBV30 and TRBJ2-7; D is unclear. This CDR3 is 12 amino acids long. Trimming pared 1 base from V and 4 bases from J, leaving 8 bases between. CDR1 is GTSNPN, CDR2 SVGIG, per germline (reference sequence). The CDR3 loop reads CAWSAGTYEQYF. Written as DNA, the CDR3 is TGTGCCTGGAGTGCTGGAACTTACGAGCAGTACTTC.

This clone was seen only once. The chain uses TRBV15 and TRBJ2-3; D is uncertain. Trimming removed 0 bases at V and 6 bases at J, with 4 bases between. The length of the CDR3 is 12 residues. Germline CDR1 reads LNHNV; CDR2 reads YYDKDF (reference sequence). The CDR3 protein is CATSRDYDTQYF. In nucleotides, the CDR3 is TGTGCCACCAGCAGAGATTATGATACGCAGTATTTT.

In this sample, this clone turned up once. The chain combines TRBV6-1 with TRBJ1-5; D not certain. Looked up from germline, CDR1 is MNHNS and CDR2 is SASEGT. V was pared by 11 bases and J by 3 bases, with 14 bases between. This CDR3 region has 13 residues. The CDR3 loop reads CAADGKLNQPQHF. The DNA of the CDR3 is TGTGCCGCCGACGGGAAACTCAATCAGCCCCAGCATTTT.

The chain recombines TRBV5-8 with TRBJ2-1; maybe TRBD2 (6 bases). Germline CDR1 reads SGHTS; CDR2 reads YDEGEE. With 4 bases removed from V and 7 bases from J, the gap between germline ends came to 12 bases. The CDR3 has 13 amino acids. DNA for the CDR3: TGTGCCAGCAGCCCGCCGGGGAGGAATGAGCAGTTCTTC. It yields the protein CASSPPGRNEQFF.

This sequence joins TRBV5-3 and TRBJ1-4, with D perhaps matching TRBD1 (6 bases). TRBV5-3 is an ORF, and what it does is uncertain. This CDR3 spans 14 amino acids. Trimming stripped 3 bases from V and 8 bases from J, with 14 bases between. The CDR3 reads CARSWTVGYEKLFF. DNA of the CDR3: TGTGCCAGAAGCTGGACAGTCGGTTACGAAAAACTGTTTTTT.

The rearrangement links TRBV27 to TRBJ2-2; unclear D gene. Per germline, CDR1 MNHEY and CDR2 SMNVEV (reference sequence). This CDR3 region has 10 residues. Trimming took off 10 bases at V and 3 bases at J, with 3 bases between the two ends. The CDR3 is CATYTGELFF. CDR3 in DNA: TGTGCCACCTACACCGGGGAGCTGTTTTTT.

The chain links TRBV5-1 to TRBJ2-7, with D perhaps TRBD1 (5 bases). Germline CDR1 SGHRS, CDR2 YFSETQ. V was cut by 6 bases and J by 0 bases, with 13 bases left in between. This CDR3 has 14 residues. The chain's CDR3 is CASTTLDSSYEQYF. In DNA, the CDR3 is TGCGCCAGCACAACCCTAGACAGCTCCTACGAGCAGTACTTC.

V usage is TRBV5-5 and J usage is TRBJ2-7; maybe TRBD2 (6 bases). CDR1 SGHKS and CDR2 YYEKEE come from the germline V gene (reference sequence). Between the trimmed V and J ends, which lost 4 bases and 6 bases, there was a span of 23 bases. There are 16 residues in the CDR3. The CDR3 here is CASSPTLGQGAGEQYF. In nucleotides, the CDR3 is TGTGCCAGCAGCCCGACGCTTGGGCAGGGAGCGGGCGAGCAGTACTTC.

The V and J genes are TRBV7-3 and TRBJ2-7; the D is unclear. This CDR3 region has 14 residues. V was shortened by 0 bases and J by 2 bases, with 8 bases between the two germline ends. Germline CDR1 SGHTA, CDR2 FQGTGA. For the CDR3, the DNA is TGTGCCAGCAGCTTAACCCCGGCGACCTACGAGCAGTACTTC. This gives the protein CASSLTPATYEQYF.

Remarks on this clone: This sample includes further DNA sequences coding for the same CDR3. The CDR3 coding sequence is TGTGCCAGCAGCTTAAGGACGACGAACACCGGGGAGCTGTTTTTT. Protein sequence: CASSLRTTNTGELFF. The V and J genes are TRBV7-2 and TRBJ2-2; D is uncertain. CDR1 and CDR2 (germline): SGHTA, FQGNSA. This CDR3 is 15 amino acids long. Trimming stripped 2 bases from V and 0 bases from J, with 7 bases between.

This clone showed up just once. The chain is built from TRBV10-3 and TRBJ2-1; D uncertain. Per germline, CDR1 ENHRY and CDR2 SYGVKD. The CDR3 is 14 residues long. V lost 4 bases and J lost 5, with 12 bases in between. CDR3 sequence reads: CAISVRQSNNEQFF. DNA for the CDR3: TGTGCCATCAGTGTTAGGCAGTCCAACAATGAGCAGTTCTTC.